These 2 T cell receptor beta chains were all obtained from the same sample, sequenced in a study of B cell selection in AIRE deficiency. The sorted conventional CD4 T cells were gated as CD4+CD127+. The method was immunoSEQ multiplex PCR; TCRdb's version includes in-frame clones alone and lacks a portion of them. The sample yields over 20,000 clones, around 97% seen once. The sequenced material came from conventional CD4+ T cells sorted from PBMCs. The receptor set was obtained from a human donor with AIRE deficiency.

The chain links TRBV7-8 to TRBJ2-7, with a weak D call TRBD1 (5 bases). CDR1 SGHVS and CDR2 FQNEAQ come from the germline V gene. With 3 bases removed from V and 0 bases from J, the gap between germline ends came to 9 bases. This CDR3 spans 14 amino acids. The CDR3 DNA reads as TGTGCCAGCAGCTTGACAGACTTCTCCTACGAGCAGTACTTC. Translated: CASSLTDFSYEQYF.

The chain uses TRBV9 and TRBJ2-1, with 7 bases that match TRBD2. V shed 2 bases, J shed 3 bases, and the junction held 5 bases outside the gene matches. CDR3 size: 15 residues. CDR1 is SGDLS and CDR2 is YYNGEE in the germline V gene. CDR3 coding DNA: TGTGCCAGCAGCGTCGAGGGACTACTCTACAATGAGCAGTTCTTC. Amino acid sequence: CASSVEGLLYNEQFF. Looking up the rest from reference TRBV9 and TRBJ2-1 gives the full variable domain: DSGVTQTPKHLITATGQRVTLRCSPRSGDLSVYWYQQSLDQGLQFLIQYYNGEERAKGNILERFSAQQFPDLHSELNLSSLELGDSALYFCASSVEGLLYNEQFFGPGTRLTVL.